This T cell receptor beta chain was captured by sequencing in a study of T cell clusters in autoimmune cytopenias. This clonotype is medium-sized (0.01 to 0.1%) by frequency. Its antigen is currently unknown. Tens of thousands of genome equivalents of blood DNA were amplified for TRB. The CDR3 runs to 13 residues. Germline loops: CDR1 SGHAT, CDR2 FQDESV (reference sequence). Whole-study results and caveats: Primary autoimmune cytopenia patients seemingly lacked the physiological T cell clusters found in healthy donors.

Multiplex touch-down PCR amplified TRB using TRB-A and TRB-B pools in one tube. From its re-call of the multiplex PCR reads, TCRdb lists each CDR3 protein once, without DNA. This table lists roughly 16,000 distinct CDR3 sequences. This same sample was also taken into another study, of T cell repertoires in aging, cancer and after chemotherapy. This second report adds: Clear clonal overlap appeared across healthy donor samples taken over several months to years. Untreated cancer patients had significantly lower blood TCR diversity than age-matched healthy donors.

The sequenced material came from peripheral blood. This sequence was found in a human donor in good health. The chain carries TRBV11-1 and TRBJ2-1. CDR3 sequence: CASSFSGYNEQFF.